This TCR beta chain was retrieved from a study of T cell repertoires in cytomegalovirus infection. Overall study context: Shared public TCR beta signatures pointed to both CMV infection and a matching HLA type. Study results and caveats: CMV-specific TCR beta clonotypes restricted by HLA-C were the ones dominating the ex vivo response. Adding up the frequency of public TCR beta families identified people who carried CMV plus the relevant HLA.

CDR1 is SGHVS and CDR2 is FNYEAQ in the germline V gene. V was cut by 1 base and J by 3 bases, with 11 bases left in between. This CDR3 has 15 amino acids. The sample holds many counts of this clonotype. Its matching antigen is unknown. TCRdb re-derived calls from the reads in MiXCR, one entry per CDR3 protein. The sample includes 630,000 or so distinct CDR3 sequences, 24% of them seen just once. Sequenced sample: CD8+ T cells from PBMCs. The clonotype originates from a human donor in good health (CMV status not recorded). Some clones in this sample may be carry-over from other donors' samples. The genes are TRBV7-6 and TRBJ2-3; D perhaps matches TRBD1 (6 bases). This CDR3 reads CASSLVVGTTDTQYF. The CDR3 nucleotides are TGTGCCAGCAGCTTAGTCGTGGGGACAACAGATACGCAGTATTTT.